This TCR beta chain was sequenced for a study of beta chain features in type 1 diabetes. At the level of the study: Examination of sorted cells across all samples involved over 95 million cells.

The study's findings and limits: Researchers caution that PCR might favor shorter templates, equally among patients and controls. There was a moderate but significant shortening of TCRB CDR3s in all four CD4+ subsets of Type 1 diabetes patients.

This clone has only a few counts. Its matching antigen is unknown. Expressed TCRB transcripts were sequenced, since all the RNA that had been isolated was reverse transcribed. Profiled with immunoSEQ multiplex PCR; TCRdb holds only in-frame clones, not every one. This repertoire shows 300,000 to 350,000 clones, 14% found once; its top ten account for 6.7%. The germline V gene encodes CDR1 SNHLY and CDR2 FYNNEI. V shed 7 bases and J 5 bases; nucleotides not matched to a gene: 7. The CDR3 length is 15 residues. The chain joins TRBV2 to TRBJ2-2, with 10 bases aligning to TRBD1. The sequence came from a man aged 30 to 45 in good health. The sequenced sample was central memory CD4+ T cells from blood. CDR3 residues: CASNLGQGRTGELFF. CDR3 DNA: TGTGCCAGCAACCTGGGACAGGGGAGGACCGGGGAGCTGTTTTTT.